This is a list of T cell receptor beta chains from one sample in a study of Ad26.COV2.S vaccination and SARS-CoV-2 variants. Clones were sequenced by immunoSEQ multiplex PCR, and TCRdb holds only the in-frame ones, with some missing. The sample yields about 350,000 clones, around 89% seen once. Sequenced material: peripheral blood, taken in a trial of Ad26.COV2.S vaccine versus placebo. All receptors derive from a person aged 18-60 years who received the Ad26.COV2.S COVID-19 vaccine or a placebo. Each CDR3 is given with its conserved first and last residue. D genes are given only for firm matches. Where a row states a size, it is once, few, many or the class of an expanded clone; other rows omit it.

d_gene,v_gene,len,abundance,j_gene,CDR3nt,CDR3aa
.,TRBV19,14,.,TRBJ2-7,TGTGCCAGTAGTCCGATTGCGGGCTCCTACGAGCAGTACTTC,CASSPIAGSYEQYF
.,TRBV19,15,.,TRBJ2-7,TGTGCCAGTAGACAAGGGACGGTGGGCTCCTACGAGCAGTACTTC,CASRQGTVGSYEQYF
.,TRBV27,13,.,TRBJ1-6,TGTGCCAGCAGGTGGCAGGGCGCTTCACCCCTCCACTTT,CASRWQGASPLHF
.,TRBV7-9,13,few,TRBJ1-1,TGTGCCAGCAGCTTACGCGGGTTCACTGAAGCTTTCTTT,CASSLRGFTEAFF
.,TRBV18,13,.,TRBJ2-7,TGTGCCAGCTCACCCCTCGGTAATGCCGAGCAGTACTTC,CASSPLGNAEQYF
TRBD1,TRBV19,15,.,TRBJ2-5,TGTGCCAGTAGCAGAGGACAGGGCGTCCGAGAGACCCAGTACTTC,CASSRGQGVRETQYF
TRBD1,TRBV6-2/TRBV6-3,13,.,TRBJ2-1,TGTGCCAGCAGCCTCGACAGGGGGGATGAGCAGTTCTTC,CASSLDRGDEQFF
TRBD2,TRBV5-6,16,.,TRBJ2-7,TGTGCCAGCACCGATTACTCTACTAGCGGAGTTAACGAGCAGTACTTC,CASTDYSTSGVNEQYF
.,TRBV20-1,11,.,TRBJ1-2,TGCAGTGCTAGTGTCCAGTATGGCTACACCTTC,CSASVQYGYTF
TRBD2,TRBV3-1/TRBV3-2,21,.,TRBJ2-1,TGTGCCAGCAGCCAAGATTGGGGGGGACTAGCGGAAGACCTCTCCTACAATGAGCAGTTCTTC,CASSQDWGGLAEDLSYNEQFF
TRBD2,TRBV5-1,15,.,TRBJ2-1,TGCGCCAGCAGCTTGGGCGGGAGACTCTACAATGAGCAGTTCTTC,CASSLGGRLYNEQFF
.,TRBV24-1,15,many,TRBJ2-2,TGTGCCACCGCCTCTTTATGGGTGAACACCGGGGAGCTGTTTTTT,CATASLWVNTGELFF
.,TRBV6-5,13,once,TRBJ1-1,TGTGCCAGCAGAAGGAAGGGCCGCTCTCGGGGTTTCTTT,CASRRKGRSRGFF
.,TRBV18,12,.,TRBJ1-2,TGTGCCAGCTCACCAGACAACTATGGCTACACCTTC,CASSPDNYGYTF
.,TRBV18,17,.,TRBJ2-7,TGTGCCAGCTCCATAACCGTCGACAGGGTGGCGGGGTACGAGCAGTACTTC,CASSITVDRVAGYEQYF
.,TRBV5-4,14,few,TRBJ1-2,TGTGCCAGCAGCTTGGAGGGGCGGAACTATGGCTACACCTTC,CASSLEGRNYGYTF
TRBD1,TRBV7-2,15,.,TRBJ2-1,TGTGCCAGCAGCTTACCTCCAGGGGGAGTCGATGAGCAGTTCTTC,CASSLPPGGVDEQFF
.,TRBV7-2,14,.,TRBJ2-5,TGTGCCAGCAGCTCAAAGGGCGGGTCCCCCTCCCAGTACTTC,CASSSKGGSPSQYF
.,TRBV6-6,13,.,TRBJ1-1,TGTGCCAGCAGTTACGGCAGGGTTGATGAAGCTTTCTTT,CASSYGRVDEAFF
.,TRBV10-3,12,.,TRBJ1-2,TGTGCCATCAGTGAGGGGTCCCATGGCTACACCTTC,CAISEGSHGYTF
TRBD1,TRBV6-5,14,.,TRBJ2-1,TGTGCCAGCAGTAGGGACAGACCCTACAATGAGCAGTTCTTC,CASSRDRPYNEQFF
TRBD2,TRBV7-6,16,.,TRBJ2-1,TGTGCCAGCAGCCCGCAACTAGCGACAACTTTCAATGAGCAGTTCTTC,CASSPQLATTFNEQFF
TRBD1,TRBV18,14,.,TRBJ2-2,TGTGCCAGCTCACGGACAGGGAACACCGGGGAGCTGTTTTTT,CASSRTGNTGELFF
.,TRBV28,15,.,TRBJ2-2,TGTGCCAGCAGTTATGGGGGGACGATCACCGGGGAGCTGTTTTTT,CASSYGGTITGELFF
.,TRBV10-1,15,.,TRBJ2-1,TGCGCCAGCAGTGAGAACAGGGTAACCTACAATGAGCAGTTCTTC,CASSENRVTYNEQFF
TRBD1,TRBV19,17,few,TRBJ1-2,TGTGCCAGTATTAGCCACGGGACAGGGGGCAAGGAAGATGGCTACACCTTC,CASISHGTGGKEDGYTF
.,TRBV14,13,.,TRBJ1-6,TGTGCCAGCAATCCCGGGGGGAATTCACCCCTCCACTTT,CASNPGGNSPLHF
TRBD1,TRBV7-2,15,.,TRBJ2-7,TGTGCCAGCAGCTTGCGGACAGGGGATAACTACGAGCAGTACTTC,CASSLRTGDNYEQYF
.,TRBV7-8,14,.,TRBJ1-6,TGTGCCAGCAGCTTAGTGACGACTAATTCACCCCTCCACTTT,CASSLVTTNSPLHF
.,TRBV19,13,.,TRBJ2-7,TGTGCCAGTAGTATCAGTGGACTCGGCGAGCAGTACTTC,CASSISGLGEQYF
.,TRBV18,15,few,TRBJ2-2,TGTGCCAGCTCACCCGGACAGACCAACACCGGGGAGCTGTTTTTT,CASSPGQTNTGELFF
TRBD2,TRBV4-1,16,.,TRBJ2-3,TGCGCCAGCAGCCCCAACGCGGGGGGCCGAACAGATACGCAGTATTTT,CASSPNAGGRTDTQYF
TRBD1,TRBV7-2,16,.,TRBJ1-6,TGTGCCAGCAGCTTAGTGGGACAGGGCACTAATTCACCCCTCCACTTT,CASSLVGQGTNSPLHF
TRBD1,TRBV29-1,14,few,TRBJ1-2,TGCAGCGTTGGATTCGGGACAGGGTCCTATGGCTACACCTTC,CSVGFGTGSYGYTF
.,TRBV6-2/TRBV6-3,13,.,TRBJ2-7,TGTGCCAGCAGTTACTCAGGGGTCGGGGAGCAGTACTTC,CASSYSGVGEQYF
.,TRBV5-1,15,.,TRBJ2-2,TGCGCCAGCAGCTTGTCAGGGCTGAACACCGGGGAGCTGTTTTTT,CASSLSGLNTGELFF
TRBD1,TRBV11-2,15,.,TRBJ1-3,TGTGCCAGCAGCTCCGTGGGACAGGTTGGAAACACCATATATTTT,CASSSVGQVGNTIYF
.,TRBV6-2/TRBV6-3,18,.,TRBJ1-1,TGTGCCAGCAGTTACTCCCCTCGAACATGGGGGACGAACACTGAAGCTTTCTTT,CASSYSPRTWGTNTEAFF
.,TRBV7-2,13,.,TRBJ1-5,TGTGCCAGCAGCGTCCAACAGGGACAGCCCCAGCATTTT,CASSVQQGQPQHF
.,TRBV12-3/TRBV12-4,12,.,TRBJ1-4,TGTGCCAGCAGCCAAATTGAGTCCGGACTGTTTTTT,CASSQIESGLFF
TRBD1,TRBV7-2,14,once,TRBJ1-2,TGTGCCAGCAGCTTAGGACAGGGGAACTATGGCTACACCTTC,CASSLGQGNYGYTF
TRBD1,TRBV5-1,18,.,TRBJ2-5,TGCGCCAGCAGCCCGGGACAGGGGGATTTGTCCGGCCAAGAGACCCAGTACTTC,CASSPGQGDLSGQETQYF
.,TRBV30,13,.,TRBJ1-2,TGTGCCTGGAGCGGTGGGGTCGGGGACGGCTACACCTTC,CAWSGGVGDGYTF
.,TRBV18,14,.,TRBJ1-1,TGTGCCAGCTCACCACCGCGGGACACTAGTGAAGCTTTCTTT,CASSPPRDTSEAFF
.,TRBV11-2,14,.,TRBJ2-5,TGTGCCAGCAGCTTAGCTACGGGACCAGAGACCCAGTACTTC,CASSLATGPETQYF
TRBD1,TRBV28,19,.,TRBJ1-5,TGTGCCAGCAGTGACGTCGACAGGGGGCCGAACTATAGCAATCAGCCCCAGCATTTT,CASSDVDRGPNYSNQPQHF
.,TRBV6-2/TRBV6-3,16,few,TRBJ2-1,TGTGCCAGCAGTTATCCACGTCAGGGGGGTAAGAATGAGCAGTTCTTC,CASSYPRQGGKNEQFF
.,TRBV29-1,12,once,TRBJ1-1,TGCAGCGTTTGGTCAGTGAACACTGAAGCTTTCTTT,CSVWSVNTEAFF
TRBD1,TRBV3-1/TRBV3-2,15,.,TRBJ2-5,TGTGCCAGCAGCCAAGGGACAGGGAGGAGCGAGACCCAGTACTTC,CASSQGTGRSETQYF
.,TRBV27,15,.,TRBJ2-7,TGTGCCAGCAGCCACGGGGACGGAACCTCCTACGAGCAGTACTTC,CASSHGDGTSYEQYF
.,TRBV18,14,once,TRBJ2-7,TGTGCCAGCTCACCCGACGGGGGTGGGTACGAGCAGTACTTC,CASSPDGGGYEQYF
TRBD1,TRBV7-9,14,.,TRBJ1-1,TGTGCCAGCAGCCCTCCCAGGGGGCTTACTGAAGCTTTCTTT,CASSPPRGLTEAFF
.,TRBV3-1/TRBV3-2,14,.,TRBJ1-3,TGTGCCAGCAGCCAAGACTCCTCTGGAAACACCATATATTTT,CASSQDSSGNTIYF
.,TRBV4-1,15,.,TRBJ1-5,TGCGCCAGCAGCCGGGTCGCTCTTAGCAATCAGCCCCAGCATTTT,CASSRVALSNQPQHF
.,TRBV28,15,.,TRBJ2-3,TGTGCCAGCAGTCCGCGCATAAGCTACACAGATACGCAGTATTTT,CASSPRISYTDTQYF
.,TRBV9,15,.,TRBJ2-1,TGTGCCAGCAGCCCGGGGGGCCTAGCCAGCAATGAGCAGTTCTTC,CASSPGGLASNEQFF